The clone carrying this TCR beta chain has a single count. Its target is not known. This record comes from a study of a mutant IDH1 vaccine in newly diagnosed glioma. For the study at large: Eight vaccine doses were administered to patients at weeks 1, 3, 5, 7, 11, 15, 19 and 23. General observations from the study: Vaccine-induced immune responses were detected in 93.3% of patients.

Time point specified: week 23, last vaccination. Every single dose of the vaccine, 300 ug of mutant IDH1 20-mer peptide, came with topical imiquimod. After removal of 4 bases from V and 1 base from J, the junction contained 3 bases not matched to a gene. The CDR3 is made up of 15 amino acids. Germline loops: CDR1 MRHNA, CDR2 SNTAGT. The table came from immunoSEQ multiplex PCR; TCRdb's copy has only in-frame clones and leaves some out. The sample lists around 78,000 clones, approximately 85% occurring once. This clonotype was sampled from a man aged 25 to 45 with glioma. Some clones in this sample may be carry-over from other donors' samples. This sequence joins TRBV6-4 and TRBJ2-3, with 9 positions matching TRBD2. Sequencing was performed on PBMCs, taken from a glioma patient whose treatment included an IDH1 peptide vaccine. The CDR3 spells CASSVIAGGTDTQYF. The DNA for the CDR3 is TGTGCCAGCAGTGTGATAGCGGGGGGCACAGATACGCAGTATTTT.